These T cell receptor beta chains were read from a single sample in a study of beta chain features in type 1 diabetes. Sequencing used immunoSEQ multiplex PCR; TCRdb keeps in-frame clones, though not all of them. This sample yields nearly 350,000 clones, of which around 8% are seen a single time; less than 0.45% belongs to the top ten. The specimen was central memory CD4+ T cells from blood. These receptors came from a woman aged 18-35 years in good health. Both conserved end residues are part of each CDR3. A D gene is named only where the DNA matches it firmly. Expanded clones get a size class; other rows say once, few or many, or leave the size out.

TRBD1,many,TRBV7-2,TRBJ2-5,TGTGCCAGCAGCCCGACAGGGGGAGCGGGTACCCAGTACTTC,CASSPTGGAGTQYF
.,few,TRBV7-9,TRBJ2-1,TGTGCCAGCAGCTTTGGGGGCGGCTCCTACAATGAGCAGTTCTTC,CASSFGGGSYNEQFF
.,.,TRBV29-1,TRBJ1-3,TGCAGCGTTGAGGGTTCTGGAAACACCATATATTTT,CSVEGSGNTIYF
TRBD1,many,TRBV7-8,TRBJ2-4,TGTGCCAGCAGCCCGAATCGCATGGACAGGGGGACAGGGCAGTACTTC,CASSPNRMDRGTGQYF
TRBD1,.,TRBV15,TRBJ1-2,TGTGCCACCAGCCCAGGACAGGGCAACTATGGCCACACCTTC,CATSPGQGNYGHTF
.,.,TRBV4-2,TRBJ2-7,TGTGCCAGCAGCCAAGACGGGCGGGATTACGAGCAGTACTTC,CASSQDGRDYEQYF
.,few,TRBV5-5,TRBJ1-5,TGTGCCAGCAGCTTGCGCCGGTATCAGCCCCAGCATTTT,CASSLRRYQPQHF
TRBD2,.,TRBV18,TRBJ2-3,TGTGCCAGCTCACGAATAGGAGCGGGAGGCTACCCCCCAGATACGCAGTATTTT,CASSRIGAGGYPPDTQYF
.,.,TRBV5-1,TRBJ1-2,TGCGCCAGCAGCTTGGTGGACTTTCAGGGTTACTACACCTTC,CASSLVDFQGYYTF
.,.,TRBV11-1,TRBJ1-1,TGTGCCAGCAGCTCTATAAGAGGACACACTGAAGCTTTCTTT,CASSSIRGHTEAFF
.,.,TRBV2,TRBJ2-7,TGTGCCAGCAGTCCCTTTTTGGGCTACGAGCAGTACTTC,CASSPFLGYEQYF
.,few,TRBV7-9,TRBJ2-3,TGTGCCAGCAGCCAACGTTATACGCAGTATTTT,CASSQRYTQYF
TRBD1,.,TRBV28,TRBJ1-2,TGTGCCAGCAGTTTAACACAGGGGCTCAACCGCGACGCTACGGGCTATGGCTACACCTTC,CASSLTQGLNRDATGYGYTF
.,few,TRBV18,TRBJ2-3,TGTGCCAGCTCACCGGATCAGGCGGGGACAGATACGCAGTATTTT,CASSPDQAGTDTQYF
TRBD2,few,TRBV7-2,TRBJ2-2,TGTGCCAGCAGCTTTCTAGCGGGAGTCTCGAGCACCGGGGAGCTGTTTTTT,CASSFLAGVSSTGELFF
TRBD1,few,TRBV27,TRBJ2-7,TGTGCCAGCAGTACCGGGACAGGGAGCTACGAGCAGTACTTC,CASSTGTGSYEQYF
.,many,TRBV11-2,TRBJ2-7,TGTGCCAGCAGCTCCGTTCCAGGCGAGCAGTACTTC,CASSSVPGEQYF
.,.,TRBV28,TRBJ2-7,TGTGCCAGCTGCGACAACTCCTACGAGCAGTACTTC,CASCDNSYEQYF
TRBD2,.,TRBV15,TRBJ2-7,TGTGCCACCAGCAGAGATCTGTTGGGACTAGCGGGAGGGCCCTACGAGCAGTACTTC,CATSRDLLGLAGGPYEQYF
TRBD2,few,TRBV11-2,TRBJ2-7,TGTGCCAGCAGCTTAGATCCTGGTCTCGGGACTAGCGGCAACTTC,CASSLDPGLGTSGNF
.,few,TRBV5-1,TRBJ2-5,TGCGCCAGCAGCTTGTTGGGTACTAGTCGAGAGACCCAGTACTTC,CASSLLGTSRETQYF
TRBD1,few,TRBV18,TRBJ1-2,TGTGCCAGCTCACCACAGGGGGCTGGTAACTATGGCTACACCTTC,CASSPQGAGNYGYTF